This T cell receptor (beta chain) was recorded in a study of blood T cell repertoires in COVID-19. The germline V and J ends were trimmed by 4 bases and 2 bases, with 18 bases remaining between them. The germline CDR1 and CDR2 sequences are SGHNT and YYREEE (reference sequence). The CDR3 has 16 amino acids. The assay was immunoSEQ multiplex PCR, and TCRdb's table has in-frame clones only and misses some. The repertoire holds approximately 340,000 clones, 87% seen once, with roughly 9.9% in the top ten. The gene calls are TRBV5-4 and TRBJ2-5; perhaps TRBD2 as D (7 bases). This TCR derives from a man between 25 and 39 years old with COVID-19, enrolled during active disease. The material sequenced was peripheral blood. The CDR3 DNA reads TGTGCCAGCAGCACCACCGGGGGGCGGGATCAAGAGACCCAGTACTTC. It translates to CASSTTGGRDQETQYF.